The clone carrying this TCR beta chain was detected only a few times. This sample was taken from a study of blood T cells in healthy people across ages. On the study more broadly: Template switching picked up about one barcoded beta molecule for each two T cells.

The CDR3 runs to 13 residues. The V gene lost 6 bases and the J gene lost 8 bases, with 19 bases spanning the gap. CDR1 and CDR2 from the germline V gene are SQVTM and ANQGSEA. A second roughly 6 to 11 cycle PCR used barcoded and J-beta primers. One entry per CDR3 protein results from TCRdb running MiXCR on the 5' RACE reads. The top ten clones hold 7% to 9% of a sample with about 1,600,000 distinct CDR3 sequences, 42% of them seen once. This sequence joins TRBV29-1 and TRBJ1-1; D perhaps matches TRBD1 (6 bases). Sequencing input: blood. This clonotype originated in a woman aged 18 to 35 in good health. In DNA form, the CDR3 reads TGCAGCGTCCAATGGACAGTTGACGCCGAAGCTTTCTTT. It yields the protein CSVQWTVDAEAFF.